The 5 T cell receptor beta chains below come from one sample, sequenced in a study of CD8+ T cells in alopecia areata (dated by TCRdb to 2016 to 2018). In the paper's terms, the time point label means: baseline before oral tofacitinib. Library construction relied on the immunoSEQ multiplex PCR assay. To provide template for TCR sequencing, every sample had RNA extracted and reverse transcribed into cDNA. In TCRdb, the immuneACCESS table is reduced to in-frame sequences with V and J assigned. These tables do not hold every clone; where another copy was compared, an unresolved V gene accounts for under half, and the others remain unexplained. Across this sample there are over 200,000 clones, with 50% to 60% seen only once. The top ten constitute over 0.4% of the sample. Material: CD4+ T cells sorted from blood, obtained at week 0. The receptor source for this set is a human donor with alopecia areata.

This clone has only a few counts. This sample also contains other DNA sequences that code for the same CDR3. The chain has TRBV5-6 and TRBJ1-2, with TRBD1 identical over 9 bases. From germline, CDR1 is SGHDT and CDR2 YYEEEE. This CDR3 region has 15 residues. With V trimmed by 3 bases and J by 0 bases, 3 bases remained unmatched. The CDR3 DNA is TGTGCCAGCAGCTCGGGACAGGGCTCTAACTATGGCTACACCTTC. Its protein product is CASSSGQGSNYGYTF. The variable domain in full, completed from reference TRBV5-6 and TRBJ1-2, reads DAGVTQSPTHLIKTRGQQVTLRCSPKSGHDTVSWYQQALGQGPQFIFQYYEEEERQRGNFPDRFSGHQFPNYSSELNVNALLLGDSALYLCASSSGQGSNYGYTFGSGTRLTVV.

V and J are TRBV7-9 and TRBJ2-3; D call uncertain. Per germline, CDR1 SEHNR and CDR2 FQNEAQ (reference sequence). This CDR3 contains 13 residues. Trimming stripped 4 bases from V and 4 bases from J, with 9 bases between. The CDR3: CASSYLVADTQYF. The CDR3 DNA reads TGTGCCAGCAGCTACCTGGTGGCAGATACGCAGTATTTT.

J is TRBJ2-1 and V is TRBV2, with D possibly TRBD1 on 6 matching bases. Between the trimmed V and J ends, which lost 6 bases and 6 bases, there was a span of 15 bases. In germline, CDR1 is SNHLY, CDR2 FYNNEI. CDR3 length: 14 residues. CDR3 DNA sequence: TGTGCCAGCAGGGTACAGGGAGTAAGCAATGAGCAGTTCTTC. It codes for CASRVQGVSNEQFF.

Only a few counts were recorded for this clone. The rearrangement links TRBV2 to TRBJ2-1, with D uncertain. Trimming removed 8 bases from V and 2 bases from J, with 10 bases in between. This CDR3 region has 13 residues. Germline loops: CDR1 SNHLY, CDR2 FYNNEI. CDR3 residues: CASDIGPYNEQFF. The DNA of the CDR3 is TGTGCCAGCGATATCGGCCCCTACAATGAGCAGTTCTTC.

In its sample, this clone was seen once. The chain has TRBV5-1 and TRBJ1-2, with D possibly TRBD1 on 5 matching bases. Trimming removed 0 bases at V and 4 bases at J, with 13 bases between. Germline-derived CDR1 and CDR2 are SGHRS and YFSETQ. The CDR3 is made up of 15 amino acids. The CDR3: CASSLGGGAAYGYTF. The CDR3 nucleotides read TGCGCCAGCAGCTTGGGAGGAGGGGCGGCCTATGGCTACACCTTC.